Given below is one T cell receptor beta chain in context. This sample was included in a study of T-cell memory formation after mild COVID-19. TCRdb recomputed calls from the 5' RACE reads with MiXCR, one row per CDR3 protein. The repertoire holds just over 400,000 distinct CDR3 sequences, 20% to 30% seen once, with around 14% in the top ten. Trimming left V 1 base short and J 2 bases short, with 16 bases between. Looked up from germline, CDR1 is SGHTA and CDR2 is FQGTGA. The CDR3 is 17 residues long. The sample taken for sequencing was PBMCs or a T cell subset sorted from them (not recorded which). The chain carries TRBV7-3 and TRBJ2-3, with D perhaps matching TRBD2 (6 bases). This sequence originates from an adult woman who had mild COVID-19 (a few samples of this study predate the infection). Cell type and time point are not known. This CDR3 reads CASSLNPAGPSTDTQYF. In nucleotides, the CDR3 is TGTGCCAGCAGCTTAAACCCCGCGGGGCCGTCCACAGATACGCAGTATTTT.